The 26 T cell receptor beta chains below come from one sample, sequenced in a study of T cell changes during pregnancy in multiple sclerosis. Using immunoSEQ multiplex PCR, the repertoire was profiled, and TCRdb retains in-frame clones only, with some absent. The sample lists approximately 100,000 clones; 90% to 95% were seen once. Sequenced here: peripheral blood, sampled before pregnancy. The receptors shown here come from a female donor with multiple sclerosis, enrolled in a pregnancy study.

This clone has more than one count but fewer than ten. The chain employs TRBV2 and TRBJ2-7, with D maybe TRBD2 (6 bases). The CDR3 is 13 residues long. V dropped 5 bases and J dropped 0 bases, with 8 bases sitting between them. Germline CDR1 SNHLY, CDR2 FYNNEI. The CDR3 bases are TGTGCCAGCAGTCGGGACTTCTCCTACGAGCAGTACTTC. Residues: CASSRDFSYEQYF.

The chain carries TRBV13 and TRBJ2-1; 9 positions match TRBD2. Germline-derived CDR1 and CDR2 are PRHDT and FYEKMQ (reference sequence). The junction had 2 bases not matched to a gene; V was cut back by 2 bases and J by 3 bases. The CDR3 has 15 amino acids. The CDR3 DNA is TGTGCCAGCAGCTTAAGCGGGAGGTTCTACAATGAGCAGTTCTTC. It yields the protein CASSLSGRFYNEQFF.

As DNA, the CDR3 is TGTGCCAGCAGAATAAGGGACAGGCCCCAAGAGACCCAGTACTTC. It codes for CASRIRDRPQETQYF. This sequence joins TRBV6-1 and TRBJ2-5; 8 nucleotides line up with TRBD1. Germline V gene lookup returns CDR1 MNHNS and CDR2 SASEGT. The CDR3 has 15 residues. V lost 6 bases and J lost 1; bases outside the gene matches: 7.

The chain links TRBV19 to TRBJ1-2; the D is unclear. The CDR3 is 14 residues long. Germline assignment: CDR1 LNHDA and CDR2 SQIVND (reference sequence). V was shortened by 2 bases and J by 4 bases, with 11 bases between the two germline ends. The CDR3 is CASSILSRSYGYTF. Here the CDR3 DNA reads TGTGCCAGTAGTATATTGAGCCGTTCCTATGGCTACACCTTC.

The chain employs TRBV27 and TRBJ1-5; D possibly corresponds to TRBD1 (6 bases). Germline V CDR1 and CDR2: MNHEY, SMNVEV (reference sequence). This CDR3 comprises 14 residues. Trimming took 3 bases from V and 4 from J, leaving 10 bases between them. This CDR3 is CASSFSTGNQPQHF. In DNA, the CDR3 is TGTGCCAGCAGTTTCAGCACAGGGAATCAGCCCCAGCATTTT.

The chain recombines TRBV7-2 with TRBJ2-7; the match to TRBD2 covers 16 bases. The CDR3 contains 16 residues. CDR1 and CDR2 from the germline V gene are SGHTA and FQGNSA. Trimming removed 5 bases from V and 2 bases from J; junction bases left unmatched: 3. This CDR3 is CASSPGTSGGAYEQYF. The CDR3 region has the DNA TGTGCCAGCAGCCCGGGGACTAGCGGGGGGGCCTACGAGCAGTACTTC.

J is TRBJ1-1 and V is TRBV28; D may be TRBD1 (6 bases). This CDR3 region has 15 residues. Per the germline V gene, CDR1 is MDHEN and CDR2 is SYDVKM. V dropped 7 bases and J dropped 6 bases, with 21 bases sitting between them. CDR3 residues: CASKSRGTGSPEAFF. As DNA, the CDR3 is TGTGCCAGCAAAAGCCGAGGAACAGGGAGCCCTGAAGCTTTCTTT.

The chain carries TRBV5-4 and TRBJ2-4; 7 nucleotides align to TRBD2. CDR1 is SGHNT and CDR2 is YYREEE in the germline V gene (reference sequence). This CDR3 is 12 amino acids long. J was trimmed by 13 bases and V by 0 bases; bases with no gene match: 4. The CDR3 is CASSLGGGDQYF. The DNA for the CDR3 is TGTGCCAGCAGCTTGGGTGGGGGGGACCAGTACTTC.

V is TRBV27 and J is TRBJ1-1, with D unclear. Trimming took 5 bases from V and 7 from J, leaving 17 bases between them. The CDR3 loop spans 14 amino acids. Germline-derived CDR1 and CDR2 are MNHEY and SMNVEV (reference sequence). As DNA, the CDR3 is TGTGCCAGCAGTCCCAGCGGGTATCTAAGTGAAGCTTTCTTT. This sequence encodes CASSPSGYLSEAFF.

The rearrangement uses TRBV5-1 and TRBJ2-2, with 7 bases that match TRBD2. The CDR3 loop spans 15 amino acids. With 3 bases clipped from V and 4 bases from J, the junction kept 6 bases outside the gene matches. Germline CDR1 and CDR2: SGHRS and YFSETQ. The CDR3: CASSSWTSGTGELFF. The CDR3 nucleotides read TGCGCCAGCAGCTCCTGGACTAGTGGCACCGGGGAGCTGTTTTTT.

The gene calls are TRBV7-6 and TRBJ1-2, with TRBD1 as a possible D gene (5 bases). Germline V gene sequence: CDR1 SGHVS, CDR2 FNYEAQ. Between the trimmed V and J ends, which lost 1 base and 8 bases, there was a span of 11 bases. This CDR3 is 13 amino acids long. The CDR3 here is CASSLVGGGGYTF. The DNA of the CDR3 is TGTGCCAGCAGCTTAGTCGGGGGAGGAGGCTACACCTTC.

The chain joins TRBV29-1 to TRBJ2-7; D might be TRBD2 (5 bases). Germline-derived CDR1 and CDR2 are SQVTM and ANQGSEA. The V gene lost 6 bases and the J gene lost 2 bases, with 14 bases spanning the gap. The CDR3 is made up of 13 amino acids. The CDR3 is CSVSREDPYEQYF. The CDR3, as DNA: TGCAGCGTGAGCCGGGAAGACCCCTACGAGCAGTACTTC.

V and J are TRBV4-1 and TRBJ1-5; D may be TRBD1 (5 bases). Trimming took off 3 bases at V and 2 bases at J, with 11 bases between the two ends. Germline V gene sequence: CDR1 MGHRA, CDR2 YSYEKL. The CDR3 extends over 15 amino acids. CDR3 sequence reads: CASSQPGLGNQPQHF. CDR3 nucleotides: TGCGCCAGCAGCCAGCCGGGACTGGGCAATCAGCCCCAGCATTTT.

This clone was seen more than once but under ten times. CDR3 sequence: CASSQDYRANTEAFF. The CDR3 region has the DNA TGCGCCAGCAGCCAAGATTACAGGGCCAACACTGAAGCTTTCTTT. The chain links TRBV4-3 to TRBJ1-1, with D possibly TRBD1 on 6 matching bases. The CDR3 spans 15 residues. V lost 0 bases to trimming and J lost 2 bases, with 10 bases between them. Germline values: CDR1 LGHNA, CDR2 YSLEER.

The CDR3 loop reads CASSSPALTAGNTGELFF. CDR3 DNA: TGTGCCAGCAGCTCCCCGGCCCTCACAGCGGGGAACACCGGGGAGCTGTTTTTT. The chain is built from TRBV11-2 and TRBJ2-2; TRBD2 is a possible D gene (6 bases). Germline lookup yields CDR1 SGHAT and CDR2 FQNNGV. Trimming removed 4 bases at V and 1 base at J, with 19 bases between. The CDR3 runs to 18 residues.

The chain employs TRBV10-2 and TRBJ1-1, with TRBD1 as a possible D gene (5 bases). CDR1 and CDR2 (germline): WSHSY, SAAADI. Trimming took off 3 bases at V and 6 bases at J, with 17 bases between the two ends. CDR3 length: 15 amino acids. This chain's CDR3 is CASSELAGPTAEAFF. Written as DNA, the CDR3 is TGCGCCAGCAGTGAATTAGCAGGGCCTACCGCTGAAGCTTTCTTT.

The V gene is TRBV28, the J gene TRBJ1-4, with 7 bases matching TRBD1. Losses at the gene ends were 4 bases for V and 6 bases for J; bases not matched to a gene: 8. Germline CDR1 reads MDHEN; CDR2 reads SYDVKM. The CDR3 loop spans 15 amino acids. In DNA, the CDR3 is TGTGCCAGCAGTTACGGTTACAGGGGAGATGAAAAACTGTTTTTT. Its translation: CASSYGYRGDEKLFF.

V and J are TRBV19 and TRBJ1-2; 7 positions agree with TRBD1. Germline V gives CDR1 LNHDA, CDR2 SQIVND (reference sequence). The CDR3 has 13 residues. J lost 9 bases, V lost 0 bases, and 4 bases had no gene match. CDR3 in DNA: TGTGCCAGTAGTATAGAGAGGGGGCTCCGCTACACCTTC. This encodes CASSIERGLRYTF.

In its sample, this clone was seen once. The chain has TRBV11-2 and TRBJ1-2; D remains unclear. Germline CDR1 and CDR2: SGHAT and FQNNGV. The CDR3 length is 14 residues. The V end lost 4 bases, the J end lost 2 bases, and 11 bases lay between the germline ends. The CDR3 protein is CASSSDSLNYGYTF. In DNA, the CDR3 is TGTGCCAGCAGCTCCGATTCTCTAAACTATGGCTACACCTTC.

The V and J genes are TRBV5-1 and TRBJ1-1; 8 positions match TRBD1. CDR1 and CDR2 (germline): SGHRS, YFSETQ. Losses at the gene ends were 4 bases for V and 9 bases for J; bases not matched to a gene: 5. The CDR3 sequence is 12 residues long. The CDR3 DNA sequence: TGCGCCAGCAGCCCGGACAGGGTTAAAGCTTTCTTT. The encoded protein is CASSPDRVKAFF.

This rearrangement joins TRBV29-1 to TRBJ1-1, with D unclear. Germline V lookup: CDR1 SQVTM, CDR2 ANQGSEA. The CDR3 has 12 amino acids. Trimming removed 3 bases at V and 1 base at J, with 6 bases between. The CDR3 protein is CSVEAGNTEAFF. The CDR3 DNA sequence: TGCAGCGTTGAGGCGGGGAACACTGAAGCTTTCTTT. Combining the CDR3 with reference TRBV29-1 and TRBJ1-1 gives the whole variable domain SAVISQKPSRDICQRGTSLTIQCQVDSQVTMMFWYRQQPGQSLTLIATANQGSEATYESGFVIDKFPISRPNLTFSTLTVSNMSPEDSSIYLCSVEAGNTEAFFGQGTRLTVV.

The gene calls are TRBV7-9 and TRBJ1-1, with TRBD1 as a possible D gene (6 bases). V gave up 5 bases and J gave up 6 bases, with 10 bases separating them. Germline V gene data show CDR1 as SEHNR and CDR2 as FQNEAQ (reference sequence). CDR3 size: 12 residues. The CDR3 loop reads CASSPDSPEAFF. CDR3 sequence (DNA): TGTGCCAGCAGCCCGGACAGCCCTGAAGCTTTCTTT.

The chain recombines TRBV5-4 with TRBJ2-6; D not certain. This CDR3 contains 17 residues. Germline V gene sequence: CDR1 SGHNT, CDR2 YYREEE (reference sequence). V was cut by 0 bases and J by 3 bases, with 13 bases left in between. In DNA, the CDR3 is TGTGCCAGCAGCTTGGGGCAGGTATCTGGTGGGGCCAACGTCCTGACTTTC. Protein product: CASSLGQVSGGANVLTF.

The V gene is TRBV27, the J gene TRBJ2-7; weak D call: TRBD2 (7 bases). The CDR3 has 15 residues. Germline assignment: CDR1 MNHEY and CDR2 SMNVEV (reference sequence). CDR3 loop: CVPPGGTYSRYEQYF. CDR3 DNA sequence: TGTGTACCGCCGGGGGGCACATATTCTCGCTACGAGCAGTACTTC.

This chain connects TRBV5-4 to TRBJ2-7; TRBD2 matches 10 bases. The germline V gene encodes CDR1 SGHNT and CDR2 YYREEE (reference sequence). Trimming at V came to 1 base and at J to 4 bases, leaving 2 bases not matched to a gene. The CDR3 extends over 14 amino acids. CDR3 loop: CASSLQREGYEQYF. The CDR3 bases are TGTGCCAGCAGCTTGCAGCGGGAGGGATACGAGCAGTACTTC.

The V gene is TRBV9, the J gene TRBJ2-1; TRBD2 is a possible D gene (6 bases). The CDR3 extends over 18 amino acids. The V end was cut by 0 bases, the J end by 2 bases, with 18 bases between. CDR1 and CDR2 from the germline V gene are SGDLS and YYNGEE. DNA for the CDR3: TGTGCCAGCAGCGTAGCTTCGAAGGAGCGCGGGGCCTACAATGAGCAGTTCTTC. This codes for CASSVASKERGAYNEQFF.